This T cell receptor (beta chain) was retrieved from a study of cytomegalovirus exposure and HLA in healthy donors. Study-level findings and limits: As a later analysis showed, several of the most significant clusters appeared to be linked to common viral pathogens.

In the case of this clone: Its target is unknown.

With 60 Vbeta and 13 Jbeta primers, the PCR was carried out. Here immunoSEQ multiplex PCR was the method, and the copy in TCRdb shows in-frame clones only, minus some. The top ten hold 1.5% to 2% of the sample, which has fewer than 200,000 clones, around 80% seen once. The CDR3 is 13 amino acids. With 7 bases removed from V and 9 bases from J, the gap between germline ends came to 16 bases. Germline-derived CDR1 and CDR2 are SNHLY and FYNNEI. The chain is built from TRBV2 and TRBJ2-1, with D tentatively TRBD2 (5 bases). The specimen was PBMCs. The TCR comes from a man aged 35-49 years in good health and CMV-seropositive. This CDR3 is CASTLDSVGEQFF. DNA of the CDR3: TGTGCCAGCACTTTGGACTCGGTGGGTGAGCAGTTCTTC.